This note documents a single T cell receptor beta chain sequence. These data are taken from a study of blood T cell repertoires in COVID-19. The CDR3 runs to 15 residues. The V gene's germline CDR1 is MNHEY and CDR2 SMNVEV (reference sequence). V was clipped by 4 bases and J by 3 bases; unmatched bases: 7. Cohort allocation depended upon clinical history that participants reported. Data came from immunoSEQ multiplex PCR; TCRdb stores just in-frame clones and leaves some out. Here the sample spans roughly 300,000 clones, around nine tenths being singletons. Sequences were obtained from PBMCs or T cells enriched from blood (not recorded which). This clonotype was sampled from a woman in her twenties or thirties who had recovered from COVID-19. J is TRBJ2-7 and V is TRBV27; 9 bases fit TRBD2. CDR3 loop: CASSSTGGGDYEQYF. In DNA, the CDR3 is TGTGCCAGCAGTTCGACGGGCGGGGGGGACTACGAGCAGTACTTC.